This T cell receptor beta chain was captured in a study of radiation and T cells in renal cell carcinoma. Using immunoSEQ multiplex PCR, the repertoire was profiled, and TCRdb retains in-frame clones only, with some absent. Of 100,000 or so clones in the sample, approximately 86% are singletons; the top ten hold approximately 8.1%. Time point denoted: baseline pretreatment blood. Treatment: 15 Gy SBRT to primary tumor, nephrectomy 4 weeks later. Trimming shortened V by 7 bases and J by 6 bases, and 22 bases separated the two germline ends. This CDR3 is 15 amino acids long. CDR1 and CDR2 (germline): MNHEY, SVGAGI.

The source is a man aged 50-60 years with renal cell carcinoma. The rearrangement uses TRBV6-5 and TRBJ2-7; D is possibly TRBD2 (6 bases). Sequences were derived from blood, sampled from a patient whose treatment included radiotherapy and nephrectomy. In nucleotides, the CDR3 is TGTGCCAGCAAACTCGGGGTGGGGGGTTTCTCCGAGCAGTACTTC. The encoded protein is CASKLGVGGFSEQYF.